Presented here are 26 T cell receptor beta chains from one specimen sequenced in a study of post-analysis software for immune sequencing data. Study results and limitations: Compared with controls, patients had more of about 5 TRBV segments, including TRBV5-6, TRBV5-1 and TRBV20-1.

TCR beta cDNA libraries included unique molecular identifiers. Each CDR3 protein is one row after TCRdb ran MiXCR on the PCR reads. The table lists 700,000 to 800,000 distinct CDR3 sequences, roughly 30% of them singletons. Antigen specificity for these receptors is unknown. Sequencing was carried out using blood. These receptors all come from a girl aged 5 to 17 with multiple sclerosis.

The rearrangement uses TRBV25-1 and TRBJ2-7, with D unclear. CDR3 size: 12 residues. V gave up 4 bases and J gave up 3 bases, with 7 bases separating them. The germline CDR1 and CDR2 sequences are MGHDK and SYGVNS. The CDR3 reads CASSADFYEQYF. In nucleotides, the CDR3 is TGTGCCAGCAGTGCTGACTTCTACGAGCAGTACTTC.

This chain connects TRBV4-1 to TRBJ2-1; TRBD1 agrees at 7 bases. Germline loops: CDR1 MGHRA, CDR2 YSYEKL. The length of the CDR3 is 15 residues. The V and J ends lost 2 bases and 9 bases, in that order; junction bases with no gene match: 10. CDR3 region: CASSQRIDRAAEQFF. CDR3 nucleotide sequence: TGCGCCAGCAGCCAACGGATTGACAGGGCTGCTGAGCAGTTCTTC.

This clonotype was counted only a few times. V gene TRBV6-2 or TRBV6-3 combines with J gene TRBJ2-5; D might be TRBD1 (6 bases). Germline V CDR1 and CDR2: MNHEY, SVGEGT. Trimming removed 2 bases at V and 2 bases at J, with 9 bases between. CDR3 size: 14 residues. The CDR3 sequence is CASSYDGQQETQYF. As DNA, the CDR3 is TGTGCCAGCAGTTACGATGGACAGCAAGAGACCCAGTACTTC.

This clonotype came up a few times. This sequence joins TRBV7-8 and TRBJ2-7; TRBD2 matches 13 bases. The CDR3 runs to 15 residues. J lost 6 bases, V lost 1 base, and 3 bases had no gene match. The germline V gene encodes CDR1 SGHVS and CDR2 FQNEAQ. The CDR3 bases are TGTGCCAGCAGCTTAGGGACTAGCGGGAGTGGCGAGCAGTACTTC. As protein: CASSLGTSGSGEQYF.

This rearrangement joins TRBV18 to TRBJ2-3; 7 nucleotides line up with TRBD2. CDR3 length equals 14 residues. With V trimmed by 3 bases and J by 5 bases, 5 bases remained unmatched. Germline lookup yields CDR1 KGHSH and CDR2 LQKENI. CDR3 nucleotide sequence: TGTGCCAGCTCACCGCGGGGGTTGAGAGATACGCAGTATTTT. Amino acids: CASSPRGLRDTQYF.

The table lists this clonotype with a few counts. V is TRBV2 and J is TRBJ2-7; 8 bases fit TRBD1. Germline V gene sequence: CDR1 SNHLY, CDR2 FYNNEI. The length of the CDR3 is 15 residues. V dropped 6 bases and J dropped 6; count of bases not matched to a gene: 13. CDR3 amino acids: CASSERAGTGPEQYF. In nucleotides, the CDR3 is TGTGCCAGCAGCGAAAGAGCCGGGACAGGTCCCGAGCAGTACTTC.

J is TRBJ1-2 and V is TRBV20-1; D perhaps matches TRBD1 (5 bases). Germline V lookup: CDR1 DFQATT, CDR2 SNEGSKA (reference sequence). V lost 3 bases and J lost 5, with 16 bases in between. The CDR3 totals 14 residues. CDR3 nucleotide sequence: TGCAGTGCTAGGGCTCGACAGAGGAGTTATGGCTACACCTTC. Translating gives CSARARQRSYGYTF.

This clonotype was counted between two and nine times. A junction boundary mismatches the germline segment, possibly from a read error. This chain uses TRBV6-5 with TRBJ1-5; D unclear. CDR3 length: 15 amino acids. CDR1 and CDR2 from the germline V gene are MNHEY and SVGAGI. In nucleotides, the CDR3 is TGTGCCAGCAGTTACCGACGGGGAAGCAATCGGCCCCAGCATTTT. This sequence encodes CASSYRRGSNRPQHF.

The chain combines TRBV10-3 with TRBJ1-6, with 10 bases identical to TRBD1. The CDR3 covers 16 residues. Per germline, CDR1 ENHRY and CDR2 SYGVKD. V trimming: 10 bases; J trimming: 7 bases; junction bases outside the gene matches: 13. The CDR3, as DNA: TGTGCCACGACGACCGGGACAGGGGTAAAGAATTCACCCCTCCACTTT. The encoded protein is CATTTGTGVKNSPLHF.

This clonotype was picked up a small number of times. The chain joins TRBV9 to TRBJ2-1, with TRBD2 matching over 9 bases. This CDR3 region has 17 residues. Germline trimming cut 1 base from V and 7 bases from J; bases unmatched to any gene: 12. CDR1 and CDR2 from the germline V gene are SGDLS and YYNGEE. The CDR3 protein is CASSVIPIAGDGNEQFF. CDR3 coding DNA: TGTGCCAGCAGCGTAATTCCCATAGCGGGAGATGGTAATGAGCAGTTCTTC.

The rearrangement links TRBV20-1 to TRBJ1-2; D call uncertain. CDR1 is DFQATT, CDR2 SNEGSKA, per germline (reference sequence). V lost 5 bases and J 4 bases, leaving 14 bases between the germline ends. The CDR3 runs to 13 residues. DNA of the CDR3: TGCAGTGCTCCTATGGGGTTCGGCTATGGCTACACCTTC. It specifies CSAPMGFGYGYTF.

The chain links TRBV6-1 to TRBJ2-3, with D perhaps TRBD1 or TRBD2 (5 bases each). The CDR3 is made up of 16 amino acids. In germline, CDR1 is MNHNS, CDR2 SASEGT. Trimming shortened V by 0 bases and J by 1 base, and 11 bases separated the two germline ends. The DNA for the CDR3 is TGTGCCAGCAGTGAAGCTAGTGGGGGTGGCACAGATACGCAGTATTTT. Its protein is CASSEASGGGTDTQYF.

Only a few counts were recorded for this clonotype. Germline is not matched at one junction end, which may reflect a read error. The chain carries TRBV2 and TRBJ2-5; no clear D. The DNA end lines up better with TRBJ2-7; the J call may be wrong. From germline, CDR1 is SNHLY and CDR2 FYNNEI. CDR3 size: 11 residues. This CDR3 is CASTEGYEQYF. Written as DNA, the CDR3 is TGTGCCAGCACTGAAGGGTACGAGCAGTACTTC.

For this clonotype: It may be a read error: a sequence one base away is much more abundant. V is TRBV10-2 and J is TRBJ2-4; TRBD1 matches at 8 bases. The DNA end is more similar to TRBJ2-7, so the J call may be wrong. CDR1 WSHSY and CDR2 SAAADI come from the germline V gene. There are 13 residues in the CDR3. The CDR3 here is CASQQGAGYEQYF. The DNA of the CDR3 is TGCGCCAGCCAGCAGGGGGCTGGGTACGAGCAGTACTTC.

This clonotype was counted a few times. The chain recombines TRBV3-1 with TRBJ2-1, with D possibly TRBD2 on 7 matching bases. V lost 0 bases to trimming and J lost 5 bases, with 26 bases between them. The CDR3 loop spans 20 amino acids. From germline, CDR1 is LGHDT and CDR2 YNNKEL (reference sequence). Written as DNA, the CDR3 is TGTGCCAGCAGCCAAGAAATTGGGTTGGGGGGGGGCCTCGGAAACAATGAGCAGTTCTTC. Translated, it gives CASSQEIGLGGGLGNNEQFF.

This clonotype has only a few counts. The chain carries TRBV20-1 and TRBJ2-3; 7 bases are a match to TRBD1. Looked up from germline, CDR1 is DFQATT and CDR2 is SNEGSKA (reference sequence). The junction had 5 bases not matched to a gene; V was cut back by 4 bases and J by 1 base. The CDR3 length is 14 residues. CDR3 DNA: TGCAGTGCTACCGATACAGGGGGCACAGATACGCAGTATTTT. Translating gives CSATDTGGTDTQYF.

At least ten counts were recorded for this clonotype. The chain has TRBV7-2 and TRBJ2-7, with 7 bases identical to TRBD2. CDR1 and CDR2 (germline): SGHTA, FQGNSA. V lost 5 bases, J lost 3 bases, and 7 bases stayed unmatched. This CDR3 has 14 amino acids. CDR3 DNA sequence: TGTGCCAGCAGCCCGGGACTACTAGTCTACGAGCAGTACTTC. This encodes CASSPGLLVYEQYF.

The chain carries TRBV5-6 and TRBJ1-6; possibly TRBD1 for D (5 bases). The V and J ends lost 4 bases and 9 bases respectively, with 17 bases between them. The germline V gene has CDR1 SGHDT and CDR2 YYEEEE. The CDR3 is 15 amino acids. CDR3 nucleotide sequence: TGTGCCAGCAGCCCGGACTTCCGGGGGGTTTCACCCCTCCACTTT. Translating gives CASSPDFRGVSPLHF. Together with reference TRBV5-6 and TRBJ1-6, the CDR3 gives the full variable domain: DAGVTQSPTHLIKTRGQQVTLRCSPKSGHDTVSWYQQALGQGPQFIFQYYEEEERQRGNFPDRFSGHQFPNYSSELNVNALLLGDSALYLCASSPDFRGVSPLHFGNGTRLTVT.

This clonotype turned up a few times. One end of the junction does not line up with germline, which may come from a read error. The V gene is TRBV20-1, the J gene TRBJ2-4; 7 nucleotides agree with TRBD2. Per germline, CDR1 DFQATT and CDR2 SNEGSKA (reference sequence). The CDR3 spans 13 residues. CDR3 in DNA: TGCAGCGTAGCGGGTGCAGCCCAAAACATTCAGTACTTC. Encoded protein: CSVAGAAQNIQYF.

This chain uses TRBV27 with TRBJ2-1; 11 bases are shared with TRBD1. The DNA matches TRBJ2-7 better at its end, which makes the J call doubtful. Germline CDR1 is MNHEY and CDR2 is SMNVEV (reference sequence). This CDR3 spans 18 amino acids. The CDR3 DNA is TGTGCCAGCAGTTTAACCCCCCCAGGACAGGGGGCGGAAAATGAGCAGTACTTC. It translates to CASSLTPPGQGAENEQYF.

J is TRBJ2-1 and V is TRBV4-1, with 10 bases identical to TRBD2. V was clipped by 4 bases and J by 4 bases; unmatched bases: 13. The CDR3 consists of 18 residues. Germline V gene lookup returns CDR1 MGHRA and CDR2 YSYEKL. Here the CDR3 DNA reads TGCGCCAGCAGCCGCCCCCTCGGAGCGGGGGGGCGATACAATGAGCAGTTCTTC. It is translated as CASSRPLGAGGRYNEQFF.

This clonotype was counted a few times. The rearrangement links TRBV10-3 to TRBJ2-7; TRBD1 agrees at 7 bases. The CDR3 spans 16 residues. Germline values: CDR1 ENHRY, CDR2 SYGVKD. The V gene end was trimmed by 6 bases and the J gene end by 2 bases; junction bases not matched to a gene: 13. CDR3 in amino acids: CAIRTSGGQGAYEQYF. The CDR3 DNA is TGTGCCATCAGAACCTCGGGTGGTCAGGGGGCCTACGAGCAGTACTTC.

The chain couples TRBV5-1 to TRBJ2-2, with D hard to call. V lost 0 bases and J 7 bases, leaving 4 bases between the germline ends. The CDR3 spans 12 residues. CDR1 and CDR2 (germline): SGHRS, YFSETQ. Here the CDR3 reads CASSLGDGELFF. The CDR3 DNA follows: TGCGCCAGCAGCTTGGGGGACGGGGAGCTGTTTTTT.

This clonotype appeared a few times. This chain joins TRBV5-6 and TRBJ2-7; D may be TRBD2 (7 bases). V lost 4 bases to trimming and J lost 7 bases, with 21 bases between them. The CDR3 length is 15 residues. Germline V gene lookup returns CDR1 SGHDT and CDR2 YYEEEE. The CDR3: CASSVRGGPSREQYF. CDR3 coding DNA: TGTGCCAGCAGCGTGAGGGGGGGGCCCTCTCGTGAGCAGTACTTC.

The chain combines TRBV6-1 with TRBJ2-3; 7 bases are a match to TRBD2. Germline assignment: CDR1 MNHNS and CDR2 SASEGT. The trim removed 6 bases at V and 0 bases at J, leaving 15 bases unmatched. The CDR3 sequence is 18 residues long. CDR3 sequence reads: CASRLYAGEPLSTDTQYF. The CDR3, as DNA: TGTGCCAGCAGACTCTACGCGGGGGAGCCATTAAGCACAGATACGCAGTATTTT.

The rearrangement links TRBV27 to TRBJ1-5; possible D gene TRBD1, 5 bases. Germline CDR1 and CDR2: MNHEY and SMNVEV (reference sequence). This CDR3 comprises 15 residues. Trimming left V 0 bases short and J 5 bases short, with 11 bases between. CDR3 in DNA: TGTGCCAGCAGTTTATCGACCAGGGCCGATCAGCCCCAGCATTTT. This translates into CASSLSTRADQPQHF.